A selection of T cell receptor beta chains follows, all from one sample in a study of circulating CD8 cells and anti-PD-1 response in melanoma. TCRdb itself ran the reads through MiXCR, one entry per CDR3 protein. The data contain 500 to 850 distinct CDR3 sequences, 8% to 10% of them singletons. The starting material was CD8+ T cells from PBMCs, obtained at baseline or after one month of anti-PD-1 therapy (not recorded which). The source is a human donor with melanoma. CDR3s include the opening cysteine and the closing phenylalanine or tryptophan. The D gene is left open where the match is weak. Clone size is given for some rows only: seen once, a few or many times, or a class if the clone is expanded.

>NA|large|TRBV9|TRBJ1-6
CASSALGQQDSSYNSPLHF
TGTGCCAGCAGCGCCTTGGGGCAACAGGATAGCTCCTATAATTCACCCCTCCACTTT
>NA|large|TRBV29-1|TRBJ2-2
CSVPRTPSNTGELFF
TGCAGCGTTCCTCGGACACCTTCGAACACCGGGGAGCTGTTTTTT
>NA|medium-sized|TRBV5-4|TRBJ2-1
CASSSRGAYNEQFF
TGTGCCAGCAGCTCTCGGGGAGCTTACAATGAGCAGTTCTTC
>NA|large|TRBV27|TRBJ2-2
CASSTPRGGPNTGELFF
TGTGCCAGCAGCACCCCGCGTGGGGGGCCGAACACCGGGGAGCTGTTTTTT
>NA|large|TRBV9|TRBJ2-1
CASSLSQTLYNEQFF
TGTGCCAGCAGCCTTTCTCAGACCCTGTACAATGAGCAGTTCTTC
>NA|medium-sized|TRBV7-2|TRBJ1-1
CASSFRTEASF
TGTGCCAGCAGCTTCCGGACTGAAGCTTCCTTT
>NA|large|TRBV10-3|TRBJ2-2
CAISEVPNTGELFF
TGTGCCATCAGTGAAGTCCCGAACACCGGGGAGCTGTTTTTT
>NA|NA|TRBV9|TRBJ2-3
CASSPAGTSADTQYF
TGTGCCAGCAGCCCCGCCGGGACGAGCGCAGATACGCAGTATTTT
>TRBD2|medium-sized|TRBV7-2|TRBJ2-7
CASSSAGLAGYEQYF
TGTGCCAGCAGCTCGGCGGGACTAGCGGGGTACGAGCAGTACTTC
>TRBD1|large|TRBV27|TRBJ1-2
CASSLQGANYGYTF
TGTGCCAGCAGTTTACAGGGGGCAAACTATGGCTACACCTTC
>TRBD2|large|TRBV9|TRBJ2-3
CASSAGGGPDTQYF
TGTGCCAGCAGCGCGGGCGGGGGGCCAGATACGCAGTATTTT
>TRBD2|NA|TRBV2|TRBJ2-5
CASSEGGTSQGTQYF
TGTGCCAGCAGTGAAGGCGGGACTAGTCAGGGGACCCAGTACTTC
>TRBD1|large|TRBV28|TRBJ2-7
CASSPTGDPYEQYF
TGTGCCAGCAGTCCGACAGGGGACCCCTACGAGCAGTACTTC
>NA|medium-sized|TRBV9|TRBJ2-3
CASSVGADTQYF
TGTGCCAGCAGCGTAGGGGCAGATACGCAGTATTTT
>NA|large|TRBV4-1|TRBJ2-3
CASSQRSTLSTDTQYF
TGCGCCAGCAGCCAGAGAAGTACTTTGAGCACAGATACGCAGTATTTT
>NA|large|TRBV27|TRBJ2-7
CASSFRGPSYEQYF
TGTGCCAGCAGTTTCCGGGGGCCCTCCTACGAGCAGTACTTC
>NA|large|TRBV24-1|TRBJ1-1
CATSELANTEAFF
TGTGCCACGTCCGAGCTGGCGAACACTGAAGCTTTCTTT
>TRBD2|large|TRBV4-3|TRBJ2-5
CASSQDAAGGEETQYF
TGCGCCAGCAGCCAAGATGCAGCGGGGGGCGAAGAGACCCAGTACTTC
>TRBD2|once|TRBV27|TRBJ2-5
CASSLSFRGDQETQYF
TGTGCCAGCAGTTTATCGTTCCGGGGGGACCAAGAGACCCAGTACTTC
>NA|NA|TRBV19|TRBJ1-5
CASMEGGNQPQHF
TGTGCCAGTATGGAGGGAGGCAATCAGCCCCAGCATTTT
>NA|large|TRBV29-1|TRBJ2-1
CSVLRLVRDEQFF
TGCAGCGTTCTTAGACTAGTTAGGGATGAGCAGTTCTTC
>NA|large|TRBV24-1|TRBJ1-5
CATSERQRNRPQHF
TGTGCCACCAGTGAAAGGCAGCGGAATCGACCCCAGCATTTT
>TRBD1|large|TRBV27|TRBJ2-7
CASSFQQGVVYEQYF
TGTGCCAGCAGTTTCCAACAGGGGGTGGTCTACGAGCAGTACTTC
>NA|large|TRBV5-5|TRBJ2-4
CASTGVPSKNIQYF
TGTGCCAGCACTGGGGTACCCTCCAAAAACATTCAGTACTTC
>NA|large|TRBV29-1|TRBJ1-1
CSVRTPNTEAFF
TGCAGCGTCCGGACACCGAACACTGAAGCTTTCTTT
>TRBD2|medium-sized|TRBV27|TRBJ2-3
CASSLYSGGPDTQYF
TGTGCCAGCAGTTTATATAGCGGGGGGCCAGATACGCAGTATTTT
>TRBD2|medium-sized|TRBV9|TRBJ2-3
CASSVVPAGGRDTQYF
TGTGCCAGCAGCGTAGTCCCAGCGGGGGGCCGGGATACGCAGTATTTT
>NA|medium-sized|TRBV2|TRBJ2-7
CASSERSLGSGEQYF
TGTGCCAGCAGTGAAAGGTCGCTAGGATCAGGCGAGCAGTACTTC
>TRBD1|medium-sized|TRBV4-1|TRBJ2-1
CASSTHSTGGSYNEQFF
TGCGCCAGCAGCACCCACTCGACAGGGGGTTCCTACAATGAGCAGTTCTTC
>NA|large|TRBV5-6|TRBJ1-6
CASSLASTALLFPLHF
TGTGCCAGCAGCTTGGCCTCGACAGCGCTCCTATTTCCCCTCCACTTT
>NA|NA|TRBV6-1|TRBJ2-1
CATSGTLTHNEQFF
TGTGCCACTAGTGGGACTTTGACGCACAATGAGCAGTTCTTC
>TRBD2|large|TRBV27|TRBJ2-3
CASSDSGAASTDTQYF
TGTGCCAGCAGCGATAGCGGGGCAGCTAGCACAGATACGCAGTATTTT
>NA|few|TRBV19|TRBJ2-4
CASSIVSSGDAKNIQYF
TGTGCCAGTAGTATAGTTTCGTCGGGAGACGCCAAAAACATTCAGTACTTC
>NA|large|TRBV2|TRBJ2-7
CASRLGLYYEQYF
TGTGCCAGCAGACTGGGGTTATACTACGAGCAGTACTTC
>NA|few|TRBV28|TRBJ2-3
CASSRLPEGTDTQYF
TGTGCCAGCAGCCGACTACCTGAGGGGACAGATACGCAGTATTTT
>NA|large|TRBV19|TRBJ2-7
CASSIVPASEQYF
TGTGCCAGTAGTATAGTCCCAGCATCCGAGCAGTACTTC
>NA|large|TRBV27|TRBJ2-1
CASSYGGSYNEQFF
TGTGCCAGCAGTTACGGGGGCTCCTACAATGAGCAGTTCTTC
>NA|large|TRBV18|TRBJ2-7
CASSPNGGVEQYF
TGTGCCAGCTCACCGAACGGGGGAGTCGAGCAGTACTTC
>TRBD2|NA|TRBV30|TRBJ2-3
CAWRSGGAEEDTQYF
TGTGCCTGGAGAAGCGGGGGGGCCGAGGAAGATACGCAGTATTTT
>TRBD2|medium-sized|TRBV4-3|TRBJ2-1
CASSQDIASGGNNEQFF
TGCGCCAGCAGCCAAGATATCGCTAGCGGGGGCAACAATGAGCAGTTCTTC
>NA|large|TRBV19|TRBJ2-7
CATATSSYEQYF
TGTGCCACCGCGACATCCTCCTACGAGCAGTACTTC